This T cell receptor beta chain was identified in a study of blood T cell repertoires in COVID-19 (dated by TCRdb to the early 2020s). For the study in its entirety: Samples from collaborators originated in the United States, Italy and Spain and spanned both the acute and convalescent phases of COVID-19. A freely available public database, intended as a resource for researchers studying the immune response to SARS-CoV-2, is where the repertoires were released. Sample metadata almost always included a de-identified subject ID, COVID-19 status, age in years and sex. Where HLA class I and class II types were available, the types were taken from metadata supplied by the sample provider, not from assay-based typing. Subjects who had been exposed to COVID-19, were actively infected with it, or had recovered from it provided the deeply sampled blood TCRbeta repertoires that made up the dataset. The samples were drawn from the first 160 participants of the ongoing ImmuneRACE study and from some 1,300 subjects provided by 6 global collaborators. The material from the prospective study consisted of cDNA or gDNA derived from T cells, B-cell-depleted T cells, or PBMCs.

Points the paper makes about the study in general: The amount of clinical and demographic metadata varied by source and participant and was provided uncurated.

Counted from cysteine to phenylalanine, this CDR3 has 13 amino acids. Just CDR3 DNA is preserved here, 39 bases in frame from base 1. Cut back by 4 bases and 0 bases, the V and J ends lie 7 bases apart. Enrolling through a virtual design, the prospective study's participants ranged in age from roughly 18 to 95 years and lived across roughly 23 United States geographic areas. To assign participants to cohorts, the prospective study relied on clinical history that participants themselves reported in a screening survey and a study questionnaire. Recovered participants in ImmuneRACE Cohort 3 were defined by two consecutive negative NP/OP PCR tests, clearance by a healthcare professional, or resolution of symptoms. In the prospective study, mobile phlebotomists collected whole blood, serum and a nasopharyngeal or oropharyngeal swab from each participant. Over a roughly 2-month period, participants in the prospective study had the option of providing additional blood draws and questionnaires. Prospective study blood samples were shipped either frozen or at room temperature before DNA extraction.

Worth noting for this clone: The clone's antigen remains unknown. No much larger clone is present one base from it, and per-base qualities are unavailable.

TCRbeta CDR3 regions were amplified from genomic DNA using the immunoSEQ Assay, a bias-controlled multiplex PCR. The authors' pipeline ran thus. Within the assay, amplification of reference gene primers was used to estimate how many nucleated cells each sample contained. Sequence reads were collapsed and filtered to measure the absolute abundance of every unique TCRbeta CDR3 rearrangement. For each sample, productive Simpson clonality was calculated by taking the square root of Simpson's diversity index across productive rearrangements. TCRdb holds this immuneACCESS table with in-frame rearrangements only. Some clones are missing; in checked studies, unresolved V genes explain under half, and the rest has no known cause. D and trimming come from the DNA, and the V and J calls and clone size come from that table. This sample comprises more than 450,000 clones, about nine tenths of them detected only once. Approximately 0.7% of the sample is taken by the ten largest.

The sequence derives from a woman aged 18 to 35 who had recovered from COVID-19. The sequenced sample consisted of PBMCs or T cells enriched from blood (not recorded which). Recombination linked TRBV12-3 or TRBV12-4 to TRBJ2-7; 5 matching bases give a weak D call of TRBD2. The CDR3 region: CASSSGFSYEQYF. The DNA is TGTGCCAGCAGTTCGGGGTTCTCCTACGAGCAGTACTTC.